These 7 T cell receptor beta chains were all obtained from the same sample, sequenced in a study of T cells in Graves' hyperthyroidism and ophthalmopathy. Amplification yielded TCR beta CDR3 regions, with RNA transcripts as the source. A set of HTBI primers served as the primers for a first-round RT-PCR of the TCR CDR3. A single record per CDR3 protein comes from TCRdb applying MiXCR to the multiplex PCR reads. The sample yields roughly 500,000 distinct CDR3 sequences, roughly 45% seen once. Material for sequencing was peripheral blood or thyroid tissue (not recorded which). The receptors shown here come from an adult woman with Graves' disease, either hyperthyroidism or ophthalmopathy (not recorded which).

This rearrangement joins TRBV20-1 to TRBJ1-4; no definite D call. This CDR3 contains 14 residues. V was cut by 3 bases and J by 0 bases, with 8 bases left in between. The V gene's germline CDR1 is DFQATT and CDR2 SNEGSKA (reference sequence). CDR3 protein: CSARSTATNEKLFF. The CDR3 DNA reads TGCAGTGCTAGGTCGACGGCAACTAATGAAAAACTGTTTTTT.

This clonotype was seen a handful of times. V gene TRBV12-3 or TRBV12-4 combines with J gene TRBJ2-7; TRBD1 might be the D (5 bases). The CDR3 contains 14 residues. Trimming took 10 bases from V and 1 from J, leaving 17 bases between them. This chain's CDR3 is CATKAQGRSYEQYF. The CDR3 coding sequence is TGTGCCACTAAGGCCCAGGGTAGGTCCTACGAGCAGTACTTC.

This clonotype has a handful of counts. Here the CDR3 DNA reads TGTGCCAGCAGTTACTCGGGACTAGCGGACTACGAGCAGTACTTC. Translated: CASSYSGLADYEQYF. The V call is TRBV6-2 or TRBV6-3, the J call TRBJ2-7, with 11 bases aligning to TRBD2. Germline CDR1 and CDR2: MNHEY and SVGEGT. CDR3 size: 15 residues. V dropped 0 bases and J dropped 3; count of bases not matched to a gene: 1.

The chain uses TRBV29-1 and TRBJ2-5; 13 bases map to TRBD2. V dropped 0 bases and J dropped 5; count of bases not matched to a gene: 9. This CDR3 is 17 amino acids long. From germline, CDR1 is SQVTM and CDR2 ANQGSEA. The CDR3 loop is CSVEDPGLAGVGETQYF. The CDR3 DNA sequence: TGCAGCGTTGAAGATCCCGGACTAGCGGGAGTTGGGGAGACCCAGTACTTC.

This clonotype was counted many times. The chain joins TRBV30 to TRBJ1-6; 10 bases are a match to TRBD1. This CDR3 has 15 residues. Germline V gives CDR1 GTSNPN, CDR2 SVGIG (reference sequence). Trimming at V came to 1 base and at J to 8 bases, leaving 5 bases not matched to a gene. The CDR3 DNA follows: TGTGCCTGGAGTGCCATAGGGACAGGGGATTCACCCCTCCACTTT. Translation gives CAWSAIGTGDSPLHF.

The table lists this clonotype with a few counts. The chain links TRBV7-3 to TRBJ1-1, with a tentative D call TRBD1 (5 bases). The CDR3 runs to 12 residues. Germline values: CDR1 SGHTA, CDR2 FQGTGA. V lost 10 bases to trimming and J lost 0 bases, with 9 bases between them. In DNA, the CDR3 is TGTGCCACGGACACGCTGAACACTGAAGCTTTCTTT. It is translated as CATDTLNTEAFF.

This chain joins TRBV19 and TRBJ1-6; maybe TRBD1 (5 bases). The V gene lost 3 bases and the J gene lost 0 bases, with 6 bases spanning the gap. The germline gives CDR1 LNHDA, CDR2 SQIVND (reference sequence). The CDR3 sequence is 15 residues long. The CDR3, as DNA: TGTGCCAGTAGTATGGGACGCTCCTATAATTCACCCCTCCACTTT. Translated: CASSMGRSYNSPLHF.